The following is a T cell receptor (beta chain) sequence with its context. This sample stems from a study of blood T cell repertoires in COVID-19. About the research overall: The origin of the acute and convalescent COVID-19 samples was the United States, Italy and Spain. PBMCs, B-cell-depleted T cells, or T cells provided the cDNA or gDNA that made up the material.

This CDR3 contains 16 residues. The V end lost 0 bases, the J end lost 0 bases, and 10 bases lay between the germline ends. Looked up from germline, CDR1 is SGDLS and CDR2 is YYNGEE. Per the study methods: For nucleated cells, counts were estimated from reference gene primer amplification. Generated by immunoSEQ multiplex PCR, the TCRdb table keeps only in-frame clones and is missing some. V and J calls and clone size are as listed in that table; D and trimming were resolved from the DNA. Seen here are around 70,000 clones, 80% observed once, and the top ten hold about 13%. The chain carries TRBV9 and TRBJ2-1; tentative D call: TRBD2 (5 bases). Material: peripheral blood. The sequence was collected from a middle-aged man with COVID-19, enrolled during active disease. The CDR3 DNA reads as TGTGCCAGCAGCGTAGGGGTAGGGAGCTCCTACAATGAGCAGTTCTTC. This codes for CASSVGVGSSYNEQFF.